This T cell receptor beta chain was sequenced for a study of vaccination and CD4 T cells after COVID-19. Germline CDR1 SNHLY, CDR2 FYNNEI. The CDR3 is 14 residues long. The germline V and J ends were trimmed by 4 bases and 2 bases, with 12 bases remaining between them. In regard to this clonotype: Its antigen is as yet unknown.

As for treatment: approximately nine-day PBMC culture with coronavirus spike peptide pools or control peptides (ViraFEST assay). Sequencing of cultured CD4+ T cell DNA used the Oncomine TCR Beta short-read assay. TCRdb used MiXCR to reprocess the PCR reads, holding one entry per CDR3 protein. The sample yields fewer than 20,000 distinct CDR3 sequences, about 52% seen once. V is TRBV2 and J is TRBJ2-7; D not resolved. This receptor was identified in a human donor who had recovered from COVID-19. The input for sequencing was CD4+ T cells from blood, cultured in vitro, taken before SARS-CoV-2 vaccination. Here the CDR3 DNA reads TGTGCCAGCAGTGTTACTTTTGGCCCCTACGAGCAGTACTTC. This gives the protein CASSVTFGPYEQYF.